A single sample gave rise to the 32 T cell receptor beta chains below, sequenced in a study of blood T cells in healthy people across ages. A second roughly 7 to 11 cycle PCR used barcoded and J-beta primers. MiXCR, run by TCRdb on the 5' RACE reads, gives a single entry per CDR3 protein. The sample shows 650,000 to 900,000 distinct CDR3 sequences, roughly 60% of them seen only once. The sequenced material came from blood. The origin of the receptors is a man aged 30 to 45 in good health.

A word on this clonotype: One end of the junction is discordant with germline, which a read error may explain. The CDR3: CAITGAETSYSEQFF. The DNA of the CDR3 is TGTGCCATCACCGGGGCGGAAACCTCCTACAGTGAGCAGTTCTTC. This rearrangement joins TRBV10-3 to TRBJ2-1, with D perhaps assigned TRBD1 or TRBD2 (5 bases each). The CDR3 length is 15 residues. Germline assignment: CDR1 ENHRY and CDR2 SYGVKD.

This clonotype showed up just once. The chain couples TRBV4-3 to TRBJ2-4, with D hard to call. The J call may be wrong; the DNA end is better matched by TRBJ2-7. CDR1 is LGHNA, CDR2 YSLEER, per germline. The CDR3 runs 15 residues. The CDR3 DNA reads TGCGCCAGCAGCCAGGGATCCTCGAGCTCCTACGAGCAGTACTTC. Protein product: CASSQGSSSSYEQYF.

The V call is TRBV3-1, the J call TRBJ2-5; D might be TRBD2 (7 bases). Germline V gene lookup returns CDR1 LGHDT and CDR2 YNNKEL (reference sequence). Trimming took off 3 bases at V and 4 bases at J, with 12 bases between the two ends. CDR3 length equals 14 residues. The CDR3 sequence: CASSHRGGGETQYF. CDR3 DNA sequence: TGTGCCAGCAGCCACCGCGGGGGCGGAGAGACCCAGTACTTC.

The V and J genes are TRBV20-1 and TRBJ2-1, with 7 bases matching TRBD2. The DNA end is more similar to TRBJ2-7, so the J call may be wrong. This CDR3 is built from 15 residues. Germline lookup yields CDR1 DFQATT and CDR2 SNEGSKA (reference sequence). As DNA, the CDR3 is TGCAGTGCTAGAATCCCCGGGGGGACCTACAATGAGCAGTACTTC. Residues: CSARIPGGTYNEQYF.

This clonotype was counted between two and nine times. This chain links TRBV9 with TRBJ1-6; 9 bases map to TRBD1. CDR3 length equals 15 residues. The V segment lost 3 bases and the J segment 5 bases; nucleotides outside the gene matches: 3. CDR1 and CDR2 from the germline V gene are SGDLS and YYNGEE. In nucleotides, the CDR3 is TGTGCCAGCAGCGGGGGGACAGGGAATAATTCACCCCTCCACTTT. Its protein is CASSGGTGNNSPLHF.

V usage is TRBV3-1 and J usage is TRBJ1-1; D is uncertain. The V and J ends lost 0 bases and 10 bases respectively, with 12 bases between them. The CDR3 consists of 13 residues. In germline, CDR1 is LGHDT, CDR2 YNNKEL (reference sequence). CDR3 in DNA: TGTGCCAGCAGCCAAGATTCGCGGACGGTAGCTTTCTTT. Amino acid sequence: CASSQDSRTVAFF.

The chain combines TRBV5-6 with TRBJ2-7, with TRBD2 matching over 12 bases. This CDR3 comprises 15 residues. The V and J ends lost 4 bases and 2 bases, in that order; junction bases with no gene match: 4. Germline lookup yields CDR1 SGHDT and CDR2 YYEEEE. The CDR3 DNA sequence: TGTGCCAGCAGCCGGCGACTAGCGGGGGCCTACGAGCAGTACTTC. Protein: CASSRRLAGAYEQYF.

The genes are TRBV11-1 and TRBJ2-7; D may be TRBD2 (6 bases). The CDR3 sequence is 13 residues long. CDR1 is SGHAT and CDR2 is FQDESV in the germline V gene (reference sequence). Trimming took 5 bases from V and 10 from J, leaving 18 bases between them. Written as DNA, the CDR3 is TGTGCCAGCAGCCTTTCGGGGCGGGACTTTCAGTACTTC. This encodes CASSLSGRDFQYF.

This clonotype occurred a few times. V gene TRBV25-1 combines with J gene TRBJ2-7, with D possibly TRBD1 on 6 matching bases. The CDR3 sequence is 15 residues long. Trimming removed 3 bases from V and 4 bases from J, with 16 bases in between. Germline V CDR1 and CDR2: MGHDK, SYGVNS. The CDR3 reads CASSDGQSDFYEQYF. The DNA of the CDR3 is TGTGCCAGCAGTGACGGACAGTCGGACTTTTACGAGCAGTACTTC.

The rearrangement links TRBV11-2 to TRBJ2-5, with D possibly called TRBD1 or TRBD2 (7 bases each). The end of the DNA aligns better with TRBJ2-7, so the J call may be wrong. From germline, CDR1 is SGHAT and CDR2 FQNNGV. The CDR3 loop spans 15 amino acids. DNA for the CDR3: TGTGCCAGCAGCCCCAGGGGGGGCAGAATCTACGAGCAGTACTTC. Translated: CASSPRGGRIYEQYF.

The CDR3: CASSLGQGRNTEAFF. The CDR3 DNA reads TGTGCCAGCAGCTTGGGACAGGGGAGAAACACTGAAGCTTTCTTT. The chain joins TRBV9 to TRBJ1-1; 10 positions match TRBD1. The CDR3 sequence is 15 residues long. J was trimmed by 2 bases and V by 4 bases; bases with no gene match: 5. CDR1 SGDLS and CDR2 YYNGEE come from the germline V gene.

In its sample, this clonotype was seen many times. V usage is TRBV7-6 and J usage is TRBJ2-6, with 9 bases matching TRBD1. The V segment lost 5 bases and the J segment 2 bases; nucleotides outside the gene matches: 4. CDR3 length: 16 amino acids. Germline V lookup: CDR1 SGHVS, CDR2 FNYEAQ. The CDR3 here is CASSRQGVTGANVLTF. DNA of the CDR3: TGTGCCAGCAGCCGACAGGGGGTTACTGGGGCCAACGTCCTGACTTTC.

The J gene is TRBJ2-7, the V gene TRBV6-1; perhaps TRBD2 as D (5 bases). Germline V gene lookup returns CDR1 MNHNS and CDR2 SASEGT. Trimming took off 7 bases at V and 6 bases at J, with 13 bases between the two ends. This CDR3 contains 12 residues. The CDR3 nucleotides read TGTGCCAGCAAACGACCGGACTCCGAGCAGTACTTC. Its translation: CASKRPDSEQYF.

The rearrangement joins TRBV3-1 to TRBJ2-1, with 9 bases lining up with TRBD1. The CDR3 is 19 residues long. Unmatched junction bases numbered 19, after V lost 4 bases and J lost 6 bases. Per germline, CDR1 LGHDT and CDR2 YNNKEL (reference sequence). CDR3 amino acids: CASSPLQGQGPGRRNEQFF. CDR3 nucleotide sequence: TGTGCCAGCAGCCCGCTACAGGGACAGGGACCGGGACGACGCAATGAGCAGTTCTTC.

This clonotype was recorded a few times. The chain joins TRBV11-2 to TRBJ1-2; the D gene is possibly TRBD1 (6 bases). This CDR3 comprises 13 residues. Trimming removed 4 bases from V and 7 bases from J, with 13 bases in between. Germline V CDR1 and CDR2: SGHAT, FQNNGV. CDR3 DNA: TGTGCCAGCAGCTCTACAGGGACTGGTGGCTACACCTTC. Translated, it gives CASSSTGTGGYTF.

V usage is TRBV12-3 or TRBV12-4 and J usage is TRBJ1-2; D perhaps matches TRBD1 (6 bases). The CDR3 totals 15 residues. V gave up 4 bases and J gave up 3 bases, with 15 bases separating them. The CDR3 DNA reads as TGTGCCAGCAGTTCGCCCCCGACAGGAGACTATGGCTACACCTTC. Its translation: CASSSPPTGDYGYTF.

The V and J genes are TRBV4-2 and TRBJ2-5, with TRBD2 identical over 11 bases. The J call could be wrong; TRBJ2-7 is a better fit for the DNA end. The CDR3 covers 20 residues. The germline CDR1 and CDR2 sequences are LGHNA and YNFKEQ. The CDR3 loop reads CASSLPRVAGGPLVTYEQYF. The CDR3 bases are TGTGCCAGCAGCCTCCCGAGGGTAGCGGGGGGGCCGTTAGTAACCTACGAGCAGTACTTC.

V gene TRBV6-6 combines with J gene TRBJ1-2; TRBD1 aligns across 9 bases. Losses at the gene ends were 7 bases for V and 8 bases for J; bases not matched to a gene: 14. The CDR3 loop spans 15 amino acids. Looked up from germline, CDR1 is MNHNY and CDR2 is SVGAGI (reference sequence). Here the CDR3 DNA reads TGTGCCAGCACCTCGGGACAGGGAGGTGGTGGGGGCTACACCTTC. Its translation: CASTSGQGGGGGYTF.

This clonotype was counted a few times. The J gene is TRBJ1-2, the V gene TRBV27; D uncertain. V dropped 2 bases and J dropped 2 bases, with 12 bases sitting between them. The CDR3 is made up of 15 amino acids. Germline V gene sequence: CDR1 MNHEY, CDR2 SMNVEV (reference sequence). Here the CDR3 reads CASSLTRPSNYGYTF. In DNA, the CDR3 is TGTGCCAGCAGTTTAACCCGACCGTCGAACTATGGCTACACCTTC.

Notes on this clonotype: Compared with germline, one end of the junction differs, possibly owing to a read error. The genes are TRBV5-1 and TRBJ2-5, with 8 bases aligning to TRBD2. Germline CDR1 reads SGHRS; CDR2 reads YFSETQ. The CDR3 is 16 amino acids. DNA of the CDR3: TGTGCCAGCAGTACATGGACTAGCAGATCCACGGAGACCCAGTACTTC. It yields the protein CASSTWTSRSTETQYF. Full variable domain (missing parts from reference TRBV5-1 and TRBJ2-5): KAGVTQTPRYLIKTRGQQVTLSCSPISGHRSVSWYQQTPGQGLQFLFEYFSETQRNKGNFPGRFSGRQFSNSRSEMNVSTLELGDSALYLCASSTWTSRSTETQYFGPGTRLLVL.

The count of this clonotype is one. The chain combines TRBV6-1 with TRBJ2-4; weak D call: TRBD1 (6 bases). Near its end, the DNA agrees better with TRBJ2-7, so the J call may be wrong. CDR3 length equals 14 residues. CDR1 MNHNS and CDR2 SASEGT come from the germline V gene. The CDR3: CASSGQVPYYEQYF. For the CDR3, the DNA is TGTGCCAGCAGTGGACAGGTACCCTACTACGAGCAGTACTTC.

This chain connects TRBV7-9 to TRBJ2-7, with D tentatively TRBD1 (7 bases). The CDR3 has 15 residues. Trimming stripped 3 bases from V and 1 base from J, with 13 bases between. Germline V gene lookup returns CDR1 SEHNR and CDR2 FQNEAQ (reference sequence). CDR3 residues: CASSFETGTSYEQYF. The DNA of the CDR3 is TGTGCCAGCAGCTTTGAGACAGGGACTTCCTACGAGCAGTACTTC.

The CDR3 is CASSSHGGGALNEQFF. CDR3 sequence (DNA): TGTGCCAGCAGCTCCCATGGCGGGGGGGCGCTTAATGAGCAGTTCTTC. The J gene is TRBJ2-1, the V gene TRBV11-2, with 9 bases aligning to TRBD2. V gave up 4 bases and J gave up 7 bases; unmatched junction bases: 11. CDR1 and CDR2 from the germline V gene are SGHAT and FQNNGV. CDR3 size: 16 residues. The full variable domain, completed using reference TRBV11-2 and TRBJ2-1, is EAGVAQSPRYKIIEKRQSVAFWCNPISGHATLYWYQQILGQGPKLLIQFQNNGVVDDSQLPKDRFSAERLKGVDSTLKIQPAKLEDSAVYLCASSSHGGGALNEQFFGPGTRLTVL.

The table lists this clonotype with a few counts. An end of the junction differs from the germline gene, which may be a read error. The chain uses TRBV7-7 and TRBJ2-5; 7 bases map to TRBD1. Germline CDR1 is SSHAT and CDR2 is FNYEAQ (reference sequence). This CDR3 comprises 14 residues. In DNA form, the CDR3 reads TGTGCTAGCAGCTTAACCAGGGGGCAAGAGACCCAGTACTTC. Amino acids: CASSLTRGQETQYF.

CDR3 sequence reads: CASSQLPGPGGTDTQYF. The CDR3 coding sequence is TGCGCCAGCAGCCAGCTACCAGGGCCGGGGGGCACAGATACGCAGTATTTT. The V and J genes are TRBV4-3 and TRBJ2-3, with D possibly matching TRBD2 (6 bases). CDR1 and CDR2 from the germline V gene are LGHNA and YSLEER. The CDR3 contains 17 residues. V dropped 3 bases and J dropped 1 base, with 17 bases sitting between them.

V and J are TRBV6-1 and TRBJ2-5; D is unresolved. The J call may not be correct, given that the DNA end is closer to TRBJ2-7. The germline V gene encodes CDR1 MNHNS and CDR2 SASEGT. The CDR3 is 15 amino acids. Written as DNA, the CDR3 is TGTGCCAGCACCCAAGTGACTCTGAGATGGGGCGAGCAGTACTTC. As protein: CASTQVTLRWGEQYF.

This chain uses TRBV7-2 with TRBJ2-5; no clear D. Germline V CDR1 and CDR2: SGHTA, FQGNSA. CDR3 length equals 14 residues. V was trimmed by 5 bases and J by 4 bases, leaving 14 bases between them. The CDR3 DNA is TGTGCCAGCAGCCGATACCTGAGTGGAGAGACCCAGTACTTC. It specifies CASSRYLSGETQYF.

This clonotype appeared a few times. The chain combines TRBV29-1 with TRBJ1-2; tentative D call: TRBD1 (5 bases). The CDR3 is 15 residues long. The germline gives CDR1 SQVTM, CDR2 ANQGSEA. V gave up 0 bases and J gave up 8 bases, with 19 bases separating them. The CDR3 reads CSVEDGGETWGGYTF. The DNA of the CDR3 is TGCAGCGTTGAAGATGGGGGGGAAACTTGGGGAGGCTACACCTTC.

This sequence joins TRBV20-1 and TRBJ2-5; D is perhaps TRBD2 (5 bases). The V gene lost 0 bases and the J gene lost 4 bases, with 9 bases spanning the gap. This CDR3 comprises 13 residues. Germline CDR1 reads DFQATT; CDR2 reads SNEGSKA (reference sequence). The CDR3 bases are TGCAGTGCTAGAGATTCGGGGAGAGAGACCCAGTACTTC. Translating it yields CSARDSGRETQYF.

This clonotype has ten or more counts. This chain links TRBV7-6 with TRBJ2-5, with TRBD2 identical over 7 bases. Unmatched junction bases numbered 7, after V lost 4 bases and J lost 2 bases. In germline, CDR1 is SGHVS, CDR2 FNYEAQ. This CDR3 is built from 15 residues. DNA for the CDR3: TGTGCCAGCAGCTCGTCGGCGGGGGTTCAAGAGACCCAGTACTTC. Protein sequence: CASSSSAGVQETQYF.

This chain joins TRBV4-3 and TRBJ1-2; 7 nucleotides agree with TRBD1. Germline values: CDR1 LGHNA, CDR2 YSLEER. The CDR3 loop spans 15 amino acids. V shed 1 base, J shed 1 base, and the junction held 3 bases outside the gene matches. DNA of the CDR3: TGCGCCAGCAGCCAAGTGACAGGGAGTAACTATGGCTACACCTTC. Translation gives CASSQVTGSNYGYTF.

The CDR3 spells CASSSAGVGAYTQYF. CDR3 nucleotides: TGTGCCAGCAGCTCAGCGGGGGTGGGGGCTTATACGCAGTATTTT. The chain has TRBV11-1 and TRBJ2-3, with TRBD2 matching 8 bases. V was pared by 4 bases and J by 7 bases, with 10 bases of the junction left unmatched. Germline V lookup: CDR1 SGHAT, CDR2 FQDESV (reference sequence). CDR3 length: 15 residues.